The 32 T cell receptor beta chains below were found in one sample sequenced in a study of shared clonotypes between healthy human individuals. Libraries were prepared by immunoSEQ multiplex PCR; TCRdb keeps only in-frame clonotypes and omits some of them. Among approximately 440,000 clones listed, about 74% were seen once. The sample comprised PBMCs. Source of these receptors: a woman aged 40 to 50 in good health. Some clones in this sample may be carry-over from other donors' samples.

The rearrangement uses TRBV19 and TRBJ1-4; D is undetermined. CDR1 LNHDA and CDR2 SQIVND come from the germline V gene (reference sequence). This CDR3 is 14 amino acids long. The V end was cut by 6 bases, the J end by 5 bases, with 13 bases between. DNA of the CDR3: TGTGCCAGTAGGTTTCAGGCCCAGAATGAAAAACTGTTTTTT. Translated, it gives CASRFQAQNEKLFF.

V usage is TRBV9 and J usage is TRBJ2-5, with 11 bases lining up with TRBD2. V was pared by 3 bases and J by 5 bases, with 6 bases of the junction left unmatched. Germline assignment: CDR1 SGDLS and CDR2 YYNGEE. The CDR3 spans 15 residues. The CDR3 nucleotides are TGTGCCAGCAGCGGGGGACTAGCGGTCCGGGAGACCCAGTACTTC. Translating gives CASSGGLAVRETQYF.

A remark on this clone: This may stem from a read error, because a much larger clone lies one nucleotide away. The CDR3 sequence is CASSAREWGNNGQFF. CDR3 bases: TGTGCCAGCAGCGCCCGCGAGTGGGGGAACAATGGGCAGTTCTTC. V and J are TRBV7-3 and TRBJ2-1; tentatively, D is TRBD1 or TRBD2 (5 bases each). CDR1 SGHTA and CDR2 FQGTGA come from the germline V gene. The CDR3 extends over 15 amino acids.

The CDR3 spells CASRTTGSPYGYTF. The CDR3 nucleotides read TGCGCCAGCAGAACTACAGGGTCTCCTTATGGCTACACCTTC. The chain recombines TRBV5-1 with TRBJ1-2, with a tentative D call TRBD1 (6 bases). CDR3 length equals 14 residues. The V end lost 5 bases, the J end lost 5 bases, and 16 bases lay between the germline ends. Germline V gene lookup returns CDR1 SGHRS and CDR2 YFSETQ.

Notes on this clone: A far larger clone lies a single base away; this is likely a read error. The chain joins TRBV7-8 to TRBJ2-5; 9 nucleotides align to TRBD2. The J call may be faulty, since TRBJ2-7 better matches the DNA end. CDR3 length: 15 residues. Germline CDR1 reads SGHVS; CDR2 reads FQNEAQ. DNA for the CDR3: TGTGCCAGCAGCTCACGACTAGCGGCTACCCACGAGCAGTACTTC. Amino acid sequence: CASSSRLAATHEQYF.

V and J are TRBV18 and TRBJ1-1, with D unclear. The CDR3 loop spans 14 amino acids. Germline V gene sequence: CDR1 KGHSH, CDR2 LQKENI. Trimming removed 2 bases from V and 1 base from J, with 8 bases in between. CDR3 loop: CASSPVQTNTEAFF. CDR3 DNA sequence: TGTGCCAGCTCACCAGTACAGACGAACACTGAAGCTTTCTTT.

This clone was seen just once. The rearrangement links TRBV7-6 to TRBJ2-1, with D possibly TRBD1 on 6 matching bases. CDR3 length: 12 amino acids. Germline V lookup: CDR1 SGHVS, CDR2 FNYEAQ. V was trimmed by 3 bases and J by 11 bases, leaving 11 bases between them. The CDR3 nucleotides read TGTGCCAGCAGCTTTCCTGGGGACAAGCAGTTCTTC. Residues: CASSFPGDKQFF.

This CDR3 reads CASSPRTDRGGNQPQHF. For the CDR3, the DNA is TGCGCCAGCAGTCCCAGAACGGACAGGGGCGGCAATCAGCCCCAGCATTTT. The chain couples TRBV23-1 to TRBJ1-5, with 9 bases lining up with TRBD1. TRBV23-1 falls under the ORF class, with uncertain function. The CDR3 is 17 amino acids. The V segment lost 4 bases and the J segment 2 bases; nucleotides outside the gene matches: 9.

This clone appeared once. The chain employs TRBV6-6 and TRBJ2-4; D unclear. V was pared by 8 bases and J by 0 bases, with 14 bases between. The CDR3 spans 15 residues. Per germline, CDR1 MNHNY and CDR2 SVGAGI (reference sequence). The CDR3: CASWAGRLAKNIQYF. The CDR3 DNA is TGTGCCAGCTGGGCAGGTCGTTTAGCCAAAAACATTCAGTACTTC.

The rearrangement uses TRBV10-1 and TRBJ2-2; D could derive from TRBD1 or TRBD2 (5 bases each). In germline, CDR1 is WNHNN, CDR2 SYGVQD (reference sequence). V was shortened by 6 bases and J by 9 bases, with 11 bases between the two germline ends. This CDR3 comprises 12 residues. The CDR3 DNA is TGCGCCAGCAGGGGGGTAGCCTGGGAGCTGTTTTTT. Its protein is CASRGVAWELFF.

The rearrangement uses TRBV9 and TRBJ2-3, with TRBD2 matching 9 bases. Germline V gives CDR1 SGDLS, CDR2 YYNGEE. V lost 3 bases and J lost 3; bases outside the gene matches: 8. The CDR3 totals 16 residues. The CDR3 DNA is TGTGCCAGCAGCGCCTTAGCGGGAGTGGGTACAGATACGCAGTATTTT. Translation: CASSALAGVGTDTQYF.

CDR3 in amino acids: CASSLWTATREAFF. Here the CDR3 DNA reads TGTGCCAGCAGTCTTTGGACAGCCACTAGGGAAGCTTTCTTT. This chain connects TRBV28 to TRBJ1-1; a weak D match, TRBD1 (6 bases). The germline V gene encodes CDR1 MDHEN and CDR2 SYDVKM. This CDR3 region has 14 residues. Trimming stripped 5 bases from V and 8 bases from J, with 18 bases between.

Remarks on this clone: Given a far larger clone just one base away, this is likely a sequencing read error. Other DNA sequences in the sample encode the same CDR3. The genes are TRBV30 and TRBJ1-1; possibly TRBD1 for D (5 bases). The CDR3 covers 19 residues. Germline loops: CDR1 GTSNPN, CDR2 SVGIG (reference sequence). The CDR3 region is CAWSVAPRTNGWGRTEAFF. In DNA, the CDR3 is TGTGCCTGGAGTGTGGCCCCACGGACAAATGGATGGGGACGGACTGAGGCTTTCTTT. Filled out from reference TRBV30 and TRBJ1-1, the complete variable domain reads SQTIHQWPATLVQPVGSPLSLECTVEGTSNPNLYWYRQAAGRGLQLLFYSVGIGQISSEVPQNLSASRPQDRQFILSSKKLLLSDSGFYLCAWSVAPRTNGWGRTEAFFGQGTRLTVV.

This clone was picked up one time. The chain combines TRBV2 with TRBJ2-1, with 7 positions matching TRBD1. The V gene's germline CDR1 is SNHLY and CDR2 FYNNEI. CDR3 length: 15 amino acids. The J segment lost 5 bases and the V segment lost 1 base, leaving 5 bases of the junction unmatched. The CDR3 is CASSEVRTGNNEQFF. In DNA form, the CDR3 reads TGTGCCAGCAGTGAAGTCCGGACAGGAAACAATGAGCAGTTCTTC.

The genes are TRBV30 and TRBJ2-1; tentatively, D is TRBD2 (6 bases). V shed 4 bases and J shed 9 bases, with 16 bases lying between them. CDR1 is GTSNPN and CDR2 is SVGIG in the germline V gene (reference sequence). CDR3 length: 13 amino acids. The CDR3 loop reads CAWKGLAKIEQFF. As DNA, the CDR3 is TGTGCCTGGAAGGGTCTAGCGAAGATTGAGCAGTTCTTC. Variable domain in full (rest from reference TRBV30 and TRBJ2-1): SQTIHQWPATLVQPVGSPLSLECTVEGTSNPNLYWYRQAAGRGLQLLFYSVGIGQISSEVPQNLSASRPQDRQFILSSKKLLLSDSGFYLCAWKGLAKIEQFFGPGTRLTVL.

The chain has TRBV7-9 and TRBJ2-1, with a possible D match to TRBD1 (6 bases). This CDR3 has 13 amino acids. The ends were cut back, 4 bases at V and 4 bases at J, with 8 bases in the middle. Germline V gene data show CDR1 as SEHNR and CDR2 as FQNEAQ (reference sequence). CDR3 protein: CASSYGQYNEQFF. The CDR3, as DNA: TGTGCCAGCAGCTACGGACAGTACAATGAGCAGTTCTTC.

Details on this clone: A read error likely explains this, since a far larger clone differs by one base. This same CDR3 is encoded by further DNA sequences in the sample. The genes are TRBV28 and TRBJ1-1, with D perhaps TRBD1 (5 bases). The CDR3 runs to 14 residues. The germline CDR1 and CDR2 sequences are MDHEN and SYDVKM. The CDR3 here is CATRSDPGHTEAFF. CDR3 DNA: TGCGCCACCCGGTCCGACCCAGGGCACACTGAAGCTTTCTTT.

This chain links TRBV19 with TRBJ1-2; 9 nucleotides line up with TRBD1. Trimming removed 6 bases from V and 1 base from J; junction bases left unmatched: 6. In germline, CDR1 is LNHDA, CDR2 SQIVND (reference sequence). This CDR3 is 15 amino acids long. The CDR3 reads CASRRRDRDNYGYTF. The CDR3 nucleotides read TGTGCCAGTAGGAGGAGGGACAGGGATAACTATGGCTACACCTTC.

The chain combines TRBV19 with TRBJ2-7; 11 positions match TRBD2. The germline gives CDR1 LNHDA, CDR2 SQIVND (reference sequence). The V and J ends lost 8 bases and 2 bases, in that order; junction bases with no gene match: 8. The CDR3 is 15 residues long. The CDR3 loop reads CASQTLAGGAYEQYF. CDR3 nucleotides: TGTGCCAGTCAGACCCTAGCGGGGGGAGCCTACGAGCAGTACTTC. The variable domain in full, completed from reference TRBV19 and TRBJ2-7, reads DGGITQSPKYLFRKEGQNVTLSCEQNLNHDAMYWYRQDPGQGLRLIYYSQIVNDFQKGDIAEGYSVSREKKESFPLTVTSAQKNPTAFYLCASQTLAGGAYEQYFGPGTRLTVT.

This clone has just a few counts. Other nucleotide sequences from this sample produce the same CDR3. J is TRBJ2-5 and V is TRBV10-3; no firm D call. The ends were cut back, 0 bases at V and 5 bases at J, with 10 bases in the middle. This CDR3 has 14 residues. Germline V CDR1 and CDR2: ENHRY, SYGVKD. The CDR3 DNA is TGTGCCATCAGTGAGTCGGCAGGTGGGGAGACCCAGTACTTC. It encodes CAISESAGGETQYF.

Note on this clone: Only one base separates this from a far larger clonotype, so it likely reflects a read error. Other DNA sequences in this specimen translate into the identical CDR3. The chain recombines TRBV4-2 with TRBJ1-5; D is uncertain. This CDR3 region has 17 residues. V was shortened by 4 bases and J by 2 bases, with 18 bases between the two germline ends. CDR1 and CDR2 (germline): LGHNA, YNFKEQ. The CDR3: CASSPNFLIGGNQPQHF. CDR3 DNA: TGTGCCAGCAGCCCCAACTTCCTTATTGGGGGCAATCAGCCCCAGCATTTT.

The chain carries TRBV9 and TRBJ2-2, with D perhaps TRBD1 or TRBD2 (5 bases each). This CDR3 region has 17 residues. Between the trimmed V and J ends, which lost 4 bases and 7 bases, there was a span of 23 bases. The V gene's germline CDR1 is SGDLS and CDR2 YYNGEE. CDR3 region: CASSPSLGEYSFGELFF. CDR3 DNA sequence: TGTGCCAGCAGCCCGAGTTTGGGGGAGTATTCGTTCGGGGAGCTGTTTTTT.

This sequence joins TRBV7-9 and TRBJ1-3; D ambiguous. CDR1 and CDR2 from the germline V gene are SEHNR and FQNEAQ (reference sequence). With 7 bases removed from V and 0 bases from J, the gap between germline ends came to 19 bases. The CDR3 has 17 amino acids. DNA of the CDR3: TGTGCCAGCACCATAACCTCAGACCGGCGCTCTGGAAACACCATATATTTT. Protein: CASTITSDRRSGNTIYF.

The chain joins TRBV28 to TRBJ2-2; D tentatively reads TRBD1 or TRBD2 (5 bases each). V was shortened by 7 bases and J by 4 bases, with 10 bases between the two germline ends. The CDR3 is made up of 13 amino acids. Germline V gene lookup returns CDR1 MDHEN and CDR2 SYDVKM. The CDR3 loop reads CASTERGTGELFF. The CDR3 DNA sequence: TGTGCCAGCACCGAGAGGGGCACCGGGGAGCTGTTTTTT.

This clone was picked up many times. The chain carries TRBV7-8 and TRBJ2-5; 7 bases agree with TRBD1. CDR3 length equals 13 residues. The germline CDR1 and CDR2 sequences are SGHVS and FQNEAQ. V lost 6 bases to trimming and J lost 7 bases; unmatched junction nucleotides: 8. Here the CDR3 reads CASRSTGYGTQYF. CDR3 in DNA: TGTGCCAGCAGGTCGACAGGGTACGGGACCCAGTACTTC.

The chain uses TRBV25-1 and TRBJ1-1; D is undetermined. CDR1 is MGHDK and CDR2 is SYGVNS in the germline V gene. V was pared by 4 bases and J by 7 bases, with 10 bases between. The CDR3 contains 12 residues. CDR3: CASSAAPLEAFF. CDR3 in DNA: TGTGCCAGCAGTGCCGCCCCTCTTGAAGCTTTCTTT.

This clone is a singleton in its sample. A far larger clone is just one base off, so this is likely a read error. The genes are TRBV2 and TRBJ1-5; 9 bases are shared with TRBD1. Trimming removed 11 bases from V and 7 bases from J; junction bases left unmatched: 12. The CDR3 runs to 14 residues. CDR1 is SNHLY, CDR2 FYNNEI, per germline. Here the CDR3 reads CAGMSTGGRQPQHF. The CDR3 region has the DNA TGTGCCGGCATGTCTACAGGGGGCCGACAGCCCCAGCATTTT.

DNA for the CDR3: TGTGCCTGGATTGGACTAGCGGGGCCCAATGAGCAGTTCTTC. This sequence encodes CAWIGLAGPNEQFF. V and J are TRBV30 and TRBJ2-1; 12 positions agree with TRBD2. The CDR3 length is 14 residues. Germline CDR1 reads GTSNPN; CDR2 reads SVGIG (reference sequence). The V and J ends lost 4 bases and 6 bases, in that order; junction bases with no gene match: 4. Filled out from reference TRBV30 and TRBJ2-1, the complete variable domain reads SQTIHQWPATLVQPVGSPLSLECTVEGTSNPNLYWYRQAAGRGLQLLFYSVGIGQISSEVPQNLSASRPQDRQFILSSKKLLLSDSGFYLCAWIGLAGPNEQFFGPGTRLTVL.

The genes are TRBV18 and TRBJ2-7, with a possible D match to TRBD2 (7 bases). In germline, CDR1 is KGHSH, CDR2 LQKENI. The CDR3 has 14 residues. V gave up 4 bases and J gave up 5 bases, with 15 bases separating them. CDR3 loop: CASSRGGRFNEQYF. The DNA of the CDR3 is TGTGCCAGCTCACGGGGGGGCCGCTTTAACGAGCAGTACTTC. The whole variable domain, filled in from reference TRBV18 and TRBJ2-7, reads NAGVMQNPRHLVRRRGQEARLRCSPMKGHSHVYWYRQLPEEGLKFMVYLQKENIIDESGMPKERFSAEFPKEGPSILRIQQVVRGDSAAYFCASSRGGRFNEQYFGPGTRLTVT.

This sequence joins TRBV11-3 and TRBJ2-3; D uncertain. Trimming shortened V by 4 bases and J by 3 bases, and 8 bases separated the two germline ends. Per germline, CDR1 SGHNT and CDR2 YENEEA. There are 13 residues in the CDR3. CDR3 region: CASSSKETDTQYF. For the CDR3, the DNA is TGTGCCAGCAGCTCCAAAGAGACAGATACGCAGTATTTT.

This clone was seen a few times. This chain uses TRBV27 with TRBJ2-1; D might be TRBD1 or TRBD2, each matching 5 bases. V shed 2 bases and J shed 6 bases, with 11 bases lying between them. The CDR3 is 14 residues long. Per the germline V gene, CDR1 is MNHEY and CDR2 is SMNVEV (reference sequence). As DNA, the CDR3 is TGTGCCAGCAGTTTAGAGGGGCCTCCCAATGAGCAGTTCTTC. This translates into CASSLEGPPNEQFF.

Notes on this clone: The junction departs from the called germline gene at one end, perhaps through a read error. The same CDR3 arises from other DNA sequences in this sample as well. The V gene is TRBV13, the J gene TRBJ1-2; no clear D gene. Germline assignment: CDR1 PRHDT and CDR2 FYEKMQ (reference sequence). There are 15 residues in the CDR3. This CDR3 reads CASSPQLGSSGGYTF. DNA of the CDR3: TGCGCCAGCAGCCCTCAACTGGGGTCTAGTGGTGGCTACACCTTC.